These T cell receptor beta chains were read from a single sample in a study of blood T cell repertoires in COVID-19. The method was immunoSEQ multiplex PCR; TCRdb's version includes in-frame clones alone and lacks a portion of them. The sample gives about 210,000 clones, almost 85% of which show up once; approximately 8% is in the top ten. The sequenced sample consisted of peripheral blood. Receptor source: a woman between 45 and 65 years old with active or convalescent COVID-19. CDR3s leave out the opening cysteine and the closing phenylalanine or tryptophan. The order of the fields is V gene, CDR3 protein.

TRBV28 ASSFSGGLDTQY
TRBV4-2 ASSQLTGGGTDTQY
TRBV6-5 ASRIPGVGYGYT
TRBV25-1 ASSVGQGKKETQY
TRBV4-2 ASSQDPLVPNEQF
TRBV5-4 ASSGPGTPNTEAF
TRBV12-3/TRBV12-4 ASSPDRVGGYT
TRBV5-1 ASSSGQAYNSPLH
TRBV6-5 ASSQQSGYQPQH
TRBV5-1 ASSPVGAGELF
TRBV6-5 ASSRFAGPEAF
TRBV7-9 ASSLGAPEAF
TRBV24-1 ATQRDSGNTIY
TRBV11-2 ASSSPKGDSYEQY
TRBV19 ASNLSAGKYSPLH
TRBV27 ASSLGLQTGTNQPQH
TRBV5-5 ASSKDRAKHSPLH
TRBV5-1 ASRQGKNTEAF
TRBV25-1 ASSEQGYTEAF
TRBV28 ASSLYTSRGYT
TRBV18 ASHTRGNTEAF
TRBV7-2 ASSWGTGTTNEKLF
TRBV5-4 ASSSGQGWETEAF
TRBV4-1 ASSQGGGGQANTGELF
TRBV6-1 ASSELAGGYNEQF
TRBV4-1 ASSHLTSGGSNEQF
TRBV7-2 ASSLLAGREQF
TRBV18 ASSTRVDNSPLH
TRBV27 ASRSIRGVVYEQY
TRBV19 ASKPGLAVQETQY
TRBV5-1 ASSLATTDLYGYT
TRBV28 ASSSRQANRLYGYT
TRBV5-1 ASSEDGDTEAF
TRBV3-1/TRBV3-2 ASSQSGENTEAF
TRBV27 ASRRQGSNEKLF
TRBV28 ASSFPPGTVGLHETQY
TRBV5-6 ASSLYRDRGPHEQY
TRBV11-2 ASSSQGANFGPLF
TRBV2 ASSATGGLQPQH
TRBV5-1 ASSITDNSPLH
TRBV6-1 ASSESEPTDTQY
TRBV10-3 AISSLQGAGQPQH
TRBV19 ASSIDGGGVQY
TRBV28 ASSQPPSGRTGELF
TRBV27 ASSLTSVLTDTQY
TRBV4-1 ASSQGEVPDTQY
TRBV28 ASRAQDRGGTEAF
TRBV29-1 SVSDRASGYT
TRBV28 ASSSQPGLAGSNEQF
TRBV5-1 ASSSTTGGDYGYT
TRBV10-2 ASSIGGYSGNSYEQY
TRBV7-6 ASSRGLAVTDTQY
TRBV23-1 ASSQRPREGDYGYT
TRBV7-9 ASRQGDSGNTIY
TRBV6-1 ASSEGRVVPAYYGYT